Following are 7 T cell receptor beta chains from one sample sequenced in a study of blood T cell repertoires in COVID-19. Produced via immunoSEQ multiplex PCR; TCRdb's table is partial and in-frame only. The table shows under 100,000 clones, with about four fifths occurring only once. Sequenced sample: peripheral blood. The receptors originated from an older woman with acute or convalescent COVID-19.

This clone was detected a few times. This chain joins TRBV9 and TRBJ2-3, with D possibly matching TRBD2 (6 bases). Trimming stripped 3 bases from V and 0 bases from J, with 8 bases between. The CDR3 is made up of 14 amino acids. The germline V gene encodes CDR1 SGDLS and CDR2 YYNGEE. CDR3 coding DNA: TGTGCCAGCAGCGCGGGAGTTAGCACAGATACGCAGTATTTT. It yields the protein CASSAGVSTDTQYF. Full variable domain (rest looked up from reference TRBV9 and TRBJ2-3): DSGVTQTPKHLITATGQRVTLRCSPRSGDLSVYWYQQSLDQGLQFLIQYYNGEERAKGNILERFSAQQFPDLHSELNLSSLELGDSALYFCASSAGVSTDTQYFGPGTRLTVL.

V and J are TRBV14 and TRBJ1-1; 7 nucleotides align to TRBD1. The CDR3 is 14 residues long. Germline V CDR1 and CDR2: SGHDN, FVKESK. V was clipped by 4 bases and J by 2 bases; unmatched bases: 4. CDR3 nucleotides: TGTGCCAGCAGCCCGCGACAGGGTAACACTGAAGCTTTCTTT. This codes for CASSPRQGNTEAFF.

CDR3 bases: TGTGCCAGCAGGCCCGCGGACAGGGTTGGAAACACCATATATTTT. Encoded protein: CASRPADRVGNTIYF. This rearrangement joins TRBV28 to TRBJ1-3, with 8 positions matching TRBD1. The CDR3 is 15 amino acids. With V trimmed by 6 bases and J by 3 bases, 7 bases remained unmatched. Germline CDR1 and CDR2: MDHEN and SYDVKM.

This clone was counted a single time. This chain joins TRBV5-5 and TRBJ1-5; D may be TRBD1 (5 bases). Trimming pared 4 bases from V and 6 bases from J, leaving 17 bases between. The CDR3 length is 15 residues. Germline CDR1 SGHKS, CDR2 YYEKEE (reference sequence). The CDR3 DNA reads TGTGCCAGCAGCCTCGGAGGGGAATTTGGTCAGCCCCAGCATTTT. Translation gives CASSLGGEFGQPQHF. Full variable domain (rest looked up from reference TRBV5-5 and TRBJ1-5): DAGVTQSPTHLIKTRGQQVTLRCSPISGHKSVSWYQQVLGQGPQFIFQYYEKEERGRGNFPDRFSARQFPNYSSELNVNALLLGDSALYLCASSLGGEFGQPQHFGDGTRLSIL.

The chain is built from TRBV29-1 and TRBJ1-1, with D hard to call. The V and J ends lost 6 bases and 1 base respectively, with 9 bases between them. The CDR3 covers 12 residues. Germline assignment: CDR1 SQVTM and CDR2 ANQGSEA. CDR3 sequence reads: CSVSLGNTEAFF. DNA of the CDR3: TGCAGCGTATCACTCGGGAACACTGAAGCTTTCTTT.

This clone was seen a few times. The chain carries TRBV7-8 and TRBJ2-7, with a tentative D call TRBD1 (6 bases). The CDR3 runs 15 residues. Germline V gene lookup returns CDR1 SGHVS and CDR2 FQNEAQ. Trimming removed 2 bases from V and 3 bases from J, with 14 bases in between. The CDR3: CASSLLRDNFYEQYF. The CDR3 DNA reads TGTGCCAGCAGCTTACTGAGGGACAACTTCTACGAGCAGTACTTC.

This clone was seen once. V gene TRBV6-5 combines with J gene TRBJ2-1; 9 nucleotides align to TRBD1. The trim removed 6 bases at V and 4 bases at J, leaving 7 bases unmatched. In germline, CDR1 is MNHEY, CDR2 SVGAGI. This CDR3 contains 15 residues. CDR3 sequence (DNA): TGTGCCAGCAGACTGGGACAGGGAGAATACAATGAGCAGTTCTTC. Amino acid sequence: CASRLGQGEYNEQFF.